The present T cell receptor beta chain was sequenced within a study of T cell repertoires in cytomegalovirus infection (dated by TCRdb to about 2019). Study-level background: Alongside well-studied HLA-B-restricted epitopes, the peptide stimulations were aimed at recently identified HLA-C-restricted CMV epitopes, whose presentation resists viral immunomodulation. Donor HLA type was relevant to the analysis, as public TCR beta signatures indicated carriage of CMV infection together with the matching HLA type. Study-level results and caveats: Carriers of CMV infection plus the relevant HLA type were discriminated by the cumulative frequency of public TCR beta family members in the study cohort and in an independent 352-donor cohort. In the ex vivo response, HLA-C-restricted CMV-specific TCR beta clonotypes were dominant, and in two of eight donors the single most frequent clonotype came from this HLA-C-restricted group.

V and J lose 1 base and 13 bases, and a span of 10 bases separates them. CDR3 length: 11 amino acids, cysteine to phenylalanine. The kept DNA is CDR3 alone, 33 bases in frame from the first base. CDR1 and CDR2 are drawn from the germline V gene: MGHRA, YSYEKL. A note on this clonotype: The specificity of this receptor is unknown. The sample holds no much larger clone one base away, and base qualities are not on file.

Sequencing relied on an Illumina HiSeq 1500. The raw public data were reprocessed by TCRdb itself: fastp quality trimming at Q25, MiXCR clonotype calling, in-frame beta chains only. Each CDR3 protein appears once, grouped with its most common genes and DNA. The table for this sample lists around 430,000 distinct CDR3 sequences; approximately 46% of them were counted only once. The ten largest clonotypes hold 43% of the sample. The sample's treatment or condition label, in plain terms: in vitro stimulation with specific CMV peptide epitopes to enrich CMV-specific T cells. The specimen comprised cultured PBMCs, sampled from culture after CMV antigen stimulation. The chain joins TRBV4-1 to TRBJ1-2; TRBD1 is a possible D gene, resting on 5 matching bases. The origin of this receptor is a human donor in good health (CMV status not recorded). Some clones in this sample may be carry-over from other donors' samples. Here the CDR3 is given as CASSQAAGFTF. The DNA sequence is as follows: TGCGCCAGCAGCCAAGCCGCAGGGTTCACCTTC.